This TCR beta chain was retrieved from a study of T cell clones after liver transplantation. Turning to the study itself: Samples came from ITN030ST, which attempted immunosuppression withdrawal within 2 years of liver transplantation. HCV positivity affected three of eight recipients; the rest lacked autoimmune or viral indications.

Points on this clone: Its antigen is unknown.

Germline V gene lookup returns CDR1 SGDLS and CDR2 YYNGEE. V shed 2 bases and J shed 8 bases, with 14 bases lying between them. This CDR3 comprises 14 residues. Study conclusions and caveats: Compared with third party-reactive sequences, donor-reactive ones declined more, independent of withdrawal success.

Data came from immunoSEQ multiplex PCR; TCRdb stores just in-frame clones and leaves some out. Of about 75,000 clones listed, roughly 84% are singletons. The genes are TRBV9 and TRBJ2-4, with D tentatively TRBD2 (5 bases). Here the sequenced sample was CD4+ T cells from blood, taken 48 to 50 months after liver transplant. The receptor comes from a human patient who received a liver transplant. Some of the T cells may derive from the graft donor. The CDR3 region has the DNA TGTGCCAGCAGCGTCGGCAGGACTGTGGACATTCAGTACTTC. As protein: CASSVGRTVDIQYF.